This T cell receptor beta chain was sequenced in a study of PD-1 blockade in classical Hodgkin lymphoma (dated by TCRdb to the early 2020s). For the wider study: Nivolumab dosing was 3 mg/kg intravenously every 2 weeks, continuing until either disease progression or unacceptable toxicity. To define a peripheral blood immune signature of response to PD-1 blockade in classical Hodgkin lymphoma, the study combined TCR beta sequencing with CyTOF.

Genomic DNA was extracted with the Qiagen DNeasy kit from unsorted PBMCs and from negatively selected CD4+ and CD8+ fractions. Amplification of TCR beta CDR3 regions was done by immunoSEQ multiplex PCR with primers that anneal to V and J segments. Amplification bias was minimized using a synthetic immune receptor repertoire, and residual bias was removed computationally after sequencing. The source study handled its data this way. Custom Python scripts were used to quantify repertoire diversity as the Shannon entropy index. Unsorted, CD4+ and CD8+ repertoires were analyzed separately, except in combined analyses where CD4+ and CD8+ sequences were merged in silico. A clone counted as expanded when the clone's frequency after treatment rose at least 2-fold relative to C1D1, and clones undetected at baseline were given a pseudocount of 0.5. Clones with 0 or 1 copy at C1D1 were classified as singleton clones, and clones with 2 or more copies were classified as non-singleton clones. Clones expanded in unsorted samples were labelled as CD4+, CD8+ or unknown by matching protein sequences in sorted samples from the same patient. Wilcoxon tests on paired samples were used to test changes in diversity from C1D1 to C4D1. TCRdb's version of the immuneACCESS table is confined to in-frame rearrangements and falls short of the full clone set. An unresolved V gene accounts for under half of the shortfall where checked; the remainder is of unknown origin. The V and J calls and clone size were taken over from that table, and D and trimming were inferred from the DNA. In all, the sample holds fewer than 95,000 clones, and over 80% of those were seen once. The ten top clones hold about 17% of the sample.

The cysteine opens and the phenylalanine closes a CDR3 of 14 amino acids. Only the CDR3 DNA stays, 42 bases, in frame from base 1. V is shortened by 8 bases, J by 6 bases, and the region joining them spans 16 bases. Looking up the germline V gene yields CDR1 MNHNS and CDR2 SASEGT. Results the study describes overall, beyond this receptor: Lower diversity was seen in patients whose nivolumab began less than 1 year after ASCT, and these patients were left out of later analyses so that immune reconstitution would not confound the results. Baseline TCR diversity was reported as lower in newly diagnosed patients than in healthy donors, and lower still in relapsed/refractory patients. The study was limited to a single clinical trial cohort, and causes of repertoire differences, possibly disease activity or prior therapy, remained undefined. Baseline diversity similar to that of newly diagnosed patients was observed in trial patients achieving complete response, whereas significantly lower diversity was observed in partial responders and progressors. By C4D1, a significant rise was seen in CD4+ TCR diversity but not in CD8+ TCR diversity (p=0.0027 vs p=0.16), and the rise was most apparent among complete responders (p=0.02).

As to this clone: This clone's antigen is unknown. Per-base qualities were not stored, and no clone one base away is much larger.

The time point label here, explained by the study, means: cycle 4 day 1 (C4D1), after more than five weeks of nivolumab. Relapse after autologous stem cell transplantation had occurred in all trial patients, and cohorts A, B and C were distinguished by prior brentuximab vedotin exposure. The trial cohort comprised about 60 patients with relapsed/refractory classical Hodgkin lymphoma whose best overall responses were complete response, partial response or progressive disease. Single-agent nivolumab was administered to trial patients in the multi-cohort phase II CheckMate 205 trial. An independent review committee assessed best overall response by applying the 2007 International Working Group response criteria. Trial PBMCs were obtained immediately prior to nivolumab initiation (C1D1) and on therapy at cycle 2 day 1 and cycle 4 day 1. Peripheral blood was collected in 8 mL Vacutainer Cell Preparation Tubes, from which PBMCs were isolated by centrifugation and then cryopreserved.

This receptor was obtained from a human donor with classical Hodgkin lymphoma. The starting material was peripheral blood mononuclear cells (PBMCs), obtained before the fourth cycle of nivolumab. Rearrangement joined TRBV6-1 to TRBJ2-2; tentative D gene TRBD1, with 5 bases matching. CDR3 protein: CASWKGPRAGELFF. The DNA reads TGTGCCAGCTGGAAGGGCCCCAGGGCCGGGGAGCTGTTTTTT.